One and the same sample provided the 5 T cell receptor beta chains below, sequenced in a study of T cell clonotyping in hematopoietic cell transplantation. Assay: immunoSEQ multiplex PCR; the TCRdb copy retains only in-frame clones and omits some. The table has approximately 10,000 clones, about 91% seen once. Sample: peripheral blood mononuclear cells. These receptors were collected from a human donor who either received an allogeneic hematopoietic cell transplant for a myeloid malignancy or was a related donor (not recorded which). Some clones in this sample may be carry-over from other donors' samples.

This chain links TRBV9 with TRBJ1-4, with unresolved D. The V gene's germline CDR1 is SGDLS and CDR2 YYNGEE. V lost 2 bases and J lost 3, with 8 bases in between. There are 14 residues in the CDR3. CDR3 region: CASSVGSSNEKLFF. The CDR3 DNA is TGTGCCAGCAGCGTGGGCAGCTCTAATGAAAAACTGTTTTTT.

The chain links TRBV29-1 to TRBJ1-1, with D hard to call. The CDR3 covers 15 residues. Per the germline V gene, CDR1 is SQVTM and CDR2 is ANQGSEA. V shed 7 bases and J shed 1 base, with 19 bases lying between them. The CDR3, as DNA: TGCAGCGCTACGGAGGCATATTTAGGGAACACTGAAGCTTTCTTT. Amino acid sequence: CSATEAYLGNTEAFF. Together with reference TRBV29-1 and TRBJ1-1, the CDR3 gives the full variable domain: SAVISQKPSRDICQRGTSLTIQCQVDSQVTMMFWYRQQPGQSLTLIATANQGSEATYESGFVIDKFPISRPNLTFSTLTVSNMSPEDSSIYLCSATEAYLGNTEAFFGQGTRLTVV.

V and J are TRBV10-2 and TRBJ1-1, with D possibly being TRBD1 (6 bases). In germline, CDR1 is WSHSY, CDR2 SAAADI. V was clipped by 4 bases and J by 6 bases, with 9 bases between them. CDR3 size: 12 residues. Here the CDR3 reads CASSAHRAEAFF. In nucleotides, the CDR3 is TGCGCCAGCAGTGCTCACAGGGCTGAAGCTTTCTTT.

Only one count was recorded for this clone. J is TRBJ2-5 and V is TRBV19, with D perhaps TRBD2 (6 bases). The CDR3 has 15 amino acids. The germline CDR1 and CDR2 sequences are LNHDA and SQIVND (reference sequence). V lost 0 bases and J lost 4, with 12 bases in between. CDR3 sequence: CASSIDRGRRETQYF. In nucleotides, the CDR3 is TGTGCCAGTAGTATAGATCGGGGGAGGCGAGAGACCCAGTACTTC. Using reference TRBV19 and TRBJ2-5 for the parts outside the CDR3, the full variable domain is DGGITQSPKYLFRKEGQNVTLSCEQNLNHDAMYWYRQDPGQGLRLIYYSQIVNDFQKGDIAEGYSVSREKKESFPLTVTSAQKNPTAFYLCASSIDRGRRETQYFGPGTRLLVL.

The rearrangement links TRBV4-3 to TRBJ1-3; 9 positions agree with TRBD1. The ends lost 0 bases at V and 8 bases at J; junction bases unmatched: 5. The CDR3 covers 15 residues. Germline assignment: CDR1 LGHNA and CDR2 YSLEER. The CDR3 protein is CASSQEMTGGDTIYF. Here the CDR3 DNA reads TGCGCCAGCAGCCAAGAAATGACAGGGGGGGACACCATATATTTT.